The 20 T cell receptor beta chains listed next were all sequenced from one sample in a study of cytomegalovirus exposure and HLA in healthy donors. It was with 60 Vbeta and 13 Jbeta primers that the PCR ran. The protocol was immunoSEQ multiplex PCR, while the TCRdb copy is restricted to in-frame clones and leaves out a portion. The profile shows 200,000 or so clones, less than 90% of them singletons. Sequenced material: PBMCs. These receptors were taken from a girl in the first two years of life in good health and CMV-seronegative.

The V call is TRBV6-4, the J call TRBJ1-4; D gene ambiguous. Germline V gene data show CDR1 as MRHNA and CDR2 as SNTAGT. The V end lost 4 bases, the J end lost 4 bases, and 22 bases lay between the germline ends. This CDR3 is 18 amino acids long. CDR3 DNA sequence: TGTGCCAGCAGTGTCCAAGGAGGCGAGAGGGTCATTAATGAAAAACTGTTTTTT. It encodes CASSVQGGERVINEKLFF.

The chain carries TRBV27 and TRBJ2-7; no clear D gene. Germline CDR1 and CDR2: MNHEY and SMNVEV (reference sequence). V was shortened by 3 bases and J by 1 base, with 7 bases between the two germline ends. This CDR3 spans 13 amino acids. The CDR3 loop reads CASSFRESYEQYF. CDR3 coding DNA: TGTGCCAGCAGTTTTAGAGAGTCCTACGAGCAGTACTTC.

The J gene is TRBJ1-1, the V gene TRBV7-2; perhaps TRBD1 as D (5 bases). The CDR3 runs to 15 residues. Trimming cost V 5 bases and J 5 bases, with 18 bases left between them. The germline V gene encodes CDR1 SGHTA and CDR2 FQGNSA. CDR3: CASSARQILGTEAFF. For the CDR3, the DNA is TGTGCCAGCAGCGCAAGACAGATACTGGGGACTGAAGCTTTCTTT.

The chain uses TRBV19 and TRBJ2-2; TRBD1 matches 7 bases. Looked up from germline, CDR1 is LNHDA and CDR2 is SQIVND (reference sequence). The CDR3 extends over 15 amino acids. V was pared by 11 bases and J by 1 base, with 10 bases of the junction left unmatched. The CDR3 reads CAATVGDRNTGELFF. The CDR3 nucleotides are TGTGCCGCCACTGTAGGGGACAGGAACACCGGGGAGCTGTTTTTT.

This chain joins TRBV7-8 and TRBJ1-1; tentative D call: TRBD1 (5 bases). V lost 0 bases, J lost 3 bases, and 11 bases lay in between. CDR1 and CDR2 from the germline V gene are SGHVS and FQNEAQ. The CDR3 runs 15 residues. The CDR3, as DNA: TGTGCCAGCAGCTTAGCGCGGGGCAGATACACTGAAGCTTTCTTT. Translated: CASSLARGRYTEAFF.

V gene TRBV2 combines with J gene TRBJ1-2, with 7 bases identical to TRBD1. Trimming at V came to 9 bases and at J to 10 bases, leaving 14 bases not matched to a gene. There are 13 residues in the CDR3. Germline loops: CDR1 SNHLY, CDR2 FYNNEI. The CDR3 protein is CASGDRPMGHYTF. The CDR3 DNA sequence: TGTGCCAGTGGGGACAGACCTATGGGCCACTACACCTTC. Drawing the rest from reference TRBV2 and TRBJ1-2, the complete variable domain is EPEVTQTPSHQVTQMGQEVILRCVPISNHLYFYWYRQILGQKVEFLVSFYNNEISEKSEIFDDQFSVERPDGSNFTLKIRSTKLEDSAMYFCASGDRPMGHYTFGSGTRLTVV.

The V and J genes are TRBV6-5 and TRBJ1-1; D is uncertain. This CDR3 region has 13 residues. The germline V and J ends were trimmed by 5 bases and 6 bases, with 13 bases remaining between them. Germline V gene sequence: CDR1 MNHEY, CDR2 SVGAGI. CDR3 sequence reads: CASSLPGRAEAFF. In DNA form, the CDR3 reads TGTGCCAGCAGTCTCCCGGGGAGGGCTGAAGCTTTCTTT.

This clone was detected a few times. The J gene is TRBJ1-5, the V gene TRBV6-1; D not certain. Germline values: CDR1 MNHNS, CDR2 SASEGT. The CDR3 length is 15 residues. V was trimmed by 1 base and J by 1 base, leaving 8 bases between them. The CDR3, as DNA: TGTGCCAGCAGTGAAGGTGCTATAAGCAATCAGCCCCAGCATTTT. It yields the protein CASSEGAISNQPQHF.

This CDR3 is CASSSLTGDDIQYF. In nucleotides, the CDR3 is TGTGCCAGCAGCTCGTTGACAGGGGATGACATTCAGTACTTC. The V gene is TRBV13, the J gene TRBJ2-4, with 8 bases matching TRBD1. The trim removed 4 bases at V and 8 bases at J, leaving 7 bases unmatched. Germline V lookup: CDR1 PRHDT, CDR2 FYEKMQ (reference sequence). This CDR3 region has 14 residues.

CDR3 coding DNA: TGTGCCAGTAGACTAGCGGGAAAGACCGGGGAGCTGTTTTTT. The encoded protein is CASRLAGKTGELFF. The V and J genes are TRBV19 and TRBJ2-2; 10 nucleotides align to TRBD2. Germline lookup yields CDR1 LNHDA and CDR2 SQIVND (reference sequence). This CDR3 has 14 amino acids. The J segment lost 5 bases and the V segment lost 6 bases, leaving 3 bases of the junction unmatched. Together with reference TRBV19 and TRBJ2-2, the CDR3 gives the full variable domain: DGGITQSPKYLFRKEGQNVTLSCEQNLNHDAMYWYRQDPGQGLRLIYYSQIVNDFQKGDIAEGYSVSREKKESFPLTVTSAQKNPTAFYLCASRLAGKTGELFFGEGSRLTVL.

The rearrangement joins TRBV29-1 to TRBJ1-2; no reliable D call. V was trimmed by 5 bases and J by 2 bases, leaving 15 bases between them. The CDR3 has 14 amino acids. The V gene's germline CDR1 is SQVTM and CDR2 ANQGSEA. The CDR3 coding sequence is TGCAGCGTTCTTACCGGACTTACAAACTATGGCTACACCTTC. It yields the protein CSVLTGLTNYGYTF. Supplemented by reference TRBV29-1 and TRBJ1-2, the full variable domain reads SAVISQKPSRDICQRGTSLTIQCQVDSQVTMMFWYRQQPGQSLTLIATANQGSEATYESGFVIDKFPISRPNLTFSTLTVSNMSPEDSSIYLCSVLTGLTNYGYTFGSGTRLTVV.

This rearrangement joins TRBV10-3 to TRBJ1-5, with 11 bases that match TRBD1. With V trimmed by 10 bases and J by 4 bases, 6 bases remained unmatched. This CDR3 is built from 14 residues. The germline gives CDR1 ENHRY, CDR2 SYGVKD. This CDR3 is CASAGQGVNQPQHF. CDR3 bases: TGTGCCAGCGCGGGACAGGGGGTAAATCAGCCCCAGCATTTT.

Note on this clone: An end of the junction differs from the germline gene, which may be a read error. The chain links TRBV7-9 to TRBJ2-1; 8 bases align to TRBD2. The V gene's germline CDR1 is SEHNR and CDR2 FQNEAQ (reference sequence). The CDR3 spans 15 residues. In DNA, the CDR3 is TGTTCCAGCAGCACGCCGGGACTAGCCTACAATGAGCAGTTCTTC. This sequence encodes CSSSTPGLAYNEQFF.

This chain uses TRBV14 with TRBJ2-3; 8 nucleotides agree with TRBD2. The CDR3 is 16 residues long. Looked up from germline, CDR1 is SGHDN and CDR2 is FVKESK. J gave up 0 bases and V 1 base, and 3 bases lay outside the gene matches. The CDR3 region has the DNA TGTGCCAGCAGCCAAGTACCTAGCGGGAGCACAGATACGCAGTATTTT. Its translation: CASSQVPSGSTDTQYF.

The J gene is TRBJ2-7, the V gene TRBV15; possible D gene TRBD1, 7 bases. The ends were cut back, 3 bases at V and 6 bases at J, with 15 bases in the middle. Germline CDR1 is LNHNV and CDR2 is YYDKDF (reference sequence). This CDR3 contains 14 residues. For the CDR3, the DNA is TGTGCCACCAGCAGGCGGGACAGCCTGAGCGAGCAGTACTTC. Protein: CATSRRDSLSEQYF.

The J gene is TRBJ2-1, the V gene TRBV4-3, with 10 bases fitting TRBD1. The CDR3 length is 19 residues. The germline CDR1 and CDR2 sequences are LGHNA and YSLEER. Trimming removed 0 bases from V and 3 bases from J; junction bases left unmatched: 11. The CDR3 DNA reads TGCGCCAGCAGCCAAGAGGTTTCTTTGGGACAGGGGTTCTACAATGAGCAGTTCTTC. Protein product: CASSQEVSLGQGFYNEQFF.

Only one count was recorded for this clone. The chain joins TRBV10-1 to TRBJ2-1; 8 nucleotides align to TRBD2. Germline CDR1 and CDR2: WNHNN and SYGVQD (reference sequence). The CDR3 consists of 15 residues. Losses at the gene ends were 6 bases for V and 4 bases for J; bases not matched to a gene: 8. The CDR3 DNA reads TGCGCCAGCAGCGCCGGACTAGCTGAATACAATGAGCAGTTCTTC. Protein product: CASSAGLAEYNEQFF.

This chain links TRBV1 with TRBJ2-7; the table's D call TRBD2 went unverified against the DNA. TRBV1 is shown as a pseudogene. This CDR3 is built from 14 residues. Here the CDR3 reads CTSSHKGLVYEQYF. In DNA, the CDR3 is TGCACCAGCAGCCACAAAGGACTAGTCTACGAGCAGTACTTC.

The CDR3 sequence: CASSVDAGDYNEQFF. The DNA for the CDR3 is TGTGCCAGCAGCGTAGATGCGGGTGACTACAATGAGCAGTTCTTC. The chain employs TRBV9 and TRBJ2-1, with D possibly being TRBD2 (5 bases). The CDR3 runs to 15 residues. The germline V and J ends were trimmed by 0 bases and 3 bases, with 10 bases remaining between them. Germline V gives CDR1 SGDLS, CDR2 YYNGEE.

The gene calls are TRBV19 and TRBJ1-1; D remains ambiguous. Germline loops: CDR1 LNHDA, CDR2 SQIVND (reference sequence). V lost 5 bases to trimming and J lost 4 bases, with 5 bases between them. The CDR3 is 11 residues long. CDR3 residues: CASSFITEAFF. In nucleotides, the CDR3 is TGTGCCAGTAGTTTCATCACTGAAGCTTTCTTT.